These T cell receptor beta chains were read from a single sample in a study of T cells after yellow fever vaccination. TCRdb reanalysed the 5' RACE reads using MiXCR and keeps one entry per CDR3 protein. Of about 350,000 distinct CDR3 sequences listed, roughly 12% were seen once; the top ten hold more than 15%. The sample consisted of PBMCs, taken on the day of the first yellow fever vaccination. These receptors were obtained from a young man who received the YFV17D yellow fever vaccine. The CDR3 runs from the conserved cysteine through the conserved F or W. The D gene is left open where the match is weak. Clone size, where shown, is once, few, many, or a class for clones that have expanded.

d_call: .
v_call: TRBV7-2
cdr3_length: 15
clone_size: many
j_call: TRBJ2-7
cdr3_aa: CASSSEAGRAYEQYF
cdr3_nt: TGTGCCAGCAGCTCAGAGGCGGGCAGGGCCTACGAGCAGTACTTC

d_call: .
v_call: TRBV5-1
cdr3_length: 14
clone_size: .
j_call: TRBJ1-2
cdr3_aa: CASSLDGEAGGYTF
cdr3_nt: TGCGCCAGCAGCTTGGATGGGGAAGCGGGGGGCTACACCTTC

d_call: .
v_call: TRBV28
cdr3_length: 17
clone_size: few
j_call: TRBJ2-2
cdr3_aa: CASSPRVWKPGGGELFF
cdr3_nt: TGTGCCAGCAGCCCGCGAGTCTGGAAACCTGGGGGCGGGGAGCTGTTTTTT

d_call: TRBD2
v_call: TRBV18
cdr3_length: 17
clone_size: few
j_call: TRBJ2-3
cdr3_aa: CASSHDSGSGGANTQYF
cdr3_nt: TGTGCCAGCTCACACGACTCGGGTAGCGGGGGGGCCAATACGCAGTATTTT

d_call: .
v_call: TRBV6-5
cdr3_length: 15
clone_size: few
j_call: TRBJ1-5
cdr3_aa: CASSYPARYNQPQHF
cdr3_nt: TGTGCCAGCAGTTACCCGGCGAGGTACAATCAGCCCCAGCATTTT

d_call: .
v_call: TRBV21-1
cdr3_length: 21
clone_size: few
j_call: TRBJ2-1
cdr3_aa: CASSNITGGRARRSSYNEQFF
cdr3_nt: TGTGCCAGCAGCAATATTACGGGCGGGAGGGCCCGACGGAGCTCCTACAATGAGCAGTTCTTC

d_call: .
v_call: TRBV9
cdr3_length: 15
clone_size: many
j_call: TRBJ1-1
cdr3_aa: CASSVGGLMNTEAFF
cdr3_nt: TGTGCCAGCAGCGTAGGAGGACTAATGAACACTGAAGCTTTCTTT

d_call: TRBD2
v_call: TRBV4-3
cdr3_length: 16
clone_size: few
j_call: TRBJ2-5
cdr3_aa: CASSQGVLAGAETQYF
cdr3_nt: TGCGCCAGCAGCCAAGGGGTGCTAGCGGGGGCAGAGACCCAGTACTTC

d_call: .
v_call: TRBV20-1
cdr3_length: 16
clone_size: .
j_call: TRBJ2-2
cdr3_aa: CSARPGRQGNAGELFF
cdr3_nt: TGCAGTGCTAGACCAGGGCGGCAGGGGAACGCCGGGGAGCTGTTTTTT

d_call: .
v_call: TRBV18
cdr3_length: 14
clone_size: .
j_call: TRBJ2-2
cdr3_aa: CASSPLSPTGELFF
cdr3_nt: TGTGCCAGCTCACCTTTGTCACCCACCGGGGAGCTGTTTTTT

d_call: TRBD2
v_call: TRBV29-1
cdr3_length: 18
clone_size: few
j_call: TRBJ2-5
cdr3_aa: CSVEGGGTSGGNQETQYF
cdr3_nt: TGCAGCGTTGAAGGAGGGGGGACTAGCGGGGGGAACCAAGAGACCCAGTACTTC

d_call: .
v_call: TRBV18
cdr3_length: 14
clone_size: few
j_call: TRBJ1-1
cdr3_aa: CASSNNHGNTEAFF
cdr3_nt: TGTGCCAGCTCAAATAACCACGGGAACACTGAAGCTTTCTTT